These T cell receptor beta chains were read from a single sample in a study of CD8 T cells in ankylosing spondylitis. TCRdb re-called the 5' RACE reads with MiXCR, one entry per CDR3 protein. In the table there are 150,000 to 200,000 distinct CDR3 sequences, around 10% of which are singletons. The sequenced material came from blood, either unsorted or a sorted T cell fraction (not recorded which). The source of these receptors is a male donor with ankylosing spondylitis or in good health (not recorded which). The CDR3 runs from the conserved cysteine through the conserved F or W. Each record gives: J gene, CDR3 length, clone size, D gene, V gene, CDR3 DNA, CDR3 protein. D genes are given only for firm matches. Not every row has a clone size; where given, it reads once, few, many or a size class.

>TRBJ1-5|13|NA|TRBD1|TRBV29-1
TGCAGCGTTGGCGCCAGGGGGAATCAGCCCCAGCATTTT
CSVGARGNQPQHF
>TRBJ2-2|14|few|NA|TRBV7-8
TGTGCCAGCAGCTTAGGGGAGAACACCGGGGAGCTGTTTTTT
CASSLGENTGELFF
>TRBJ1-5|11|NA|NA|TRBV6-1
TGTGCCAGCAGTCTGGACAGGCCCCAGCATTTT
CASSLDRPQHF
>TRBJ2-7|15|many|NA|TRBV10-3
TGTGCCATCAGTGAGGGGGCCGTAATCCCCTACGAGCAGTACTTC
CAISEGAVIPYEQYF
>TRBJ2-3|15|many|TRBD1|TRBV29-1
TGCAGCGTCACCCAATCAACAGGGGGCACAGATACGCAGTATTTT
CSVTQSTGGTDTQYF
>TRBJ2-1|13|many|NA|TRBV5-1
TGCGCCAGCAGCAGGGCGCAGAACAATGAGCAGTTCTTC
CASSRAQNNEQFF
>TRBJ2-1|11|many|TRBD2|TRBV20-1
TGCAGTGCTCATAAGCGGGGTGAGCAGTTCTTC
CSAHKRGEQFF
>TRBJ2-1|15|many|NA|TRBV27
TGTGCCAGCAGTTTAAGGGCAGGCAAATACAATGAGCAGTTCTTC
CASSLRAGKYNEQFF
>TRBJ2-2|14|NA|NA|TRBV24-1
TGTGCCACCAGTGATTTGTGGGGGACCGGGGAGCTGTTTTTT
CATSDLWGTGELFF
>TRBJ2-3|17|many|TRBD2|TRBV5-1
TGCGCCAGCAGCTTGAAGAGACTAGCGGGACACACAGATACGCAGTATTTT
CASSLKRLAGHTDTQYF
>TRBJ2-3|16|many|NA|TRBV20-1
TGCAGTGCTCACACCCGGGGGGCCTCTAGCACAGATACGCAGTATTTT
CSAHTRGASSTDTQYF
>TRBJ1-5|15|NA|TRBD1|TRBV2
TGTGCCAGCAGTGACCGGGACAGGCTGTCGGAGCCCCAGCATTTT
CASSDRDRLSEPQHF
>TRBJ1-1|16|many|NA|TRBV10-3
TGTGCCATCAGTGAGTCAAACCGAGGGATGAACACTGAAGCTTTCTTT
CAISESNRGMNTEAFF
>TRBJ2-3|15|many|NA|TRBV3-1
TGTGCCAGCAGCCAAGATCTCCCTAGCACAGATACGCAGTATTTT
CASSQDLPSTDTQYF
>TRBJ2-1|15|many|TRBD1|TRBV16
TGTGCCAGCAGCCAAGTTACCACAGGGGACAATGAGCAGTTCTTC
CASSQVTTGDNEQFF
>TRBJ1-2|14|many|NA|TRBV7-9
TGTGCCAGCAGCTTACCGGAGGAGGACTATGGCTACACCTTC
CASSLPEEDYGYTF
>TRBJ2-1|12|many|NA|TRBV28
TGTGCCAGCAGCCGCGACTTCAATGAGCAGTTCTTC
CASSRDFNEQFF
>TRBJ2-3|15|NA|TRBD2|TRBV3-1
TGTGCCAGCAGCAACGGACTAGCGGGCACAGATACGCAGTATTTT
CASSNGLAGTDTQYF
>TRBJ2-7|15|many|TRBD2|TRBV7-8
TGTGCCAGCAGCGGACTAGCGGGAGCCTTTTGGGAGCAGTACTTC
CASSGLAGAFWEQYF
>TRBJ2-1|11|many|NA|TRBV25-1
TGTGCCAGCAGTGATGTCAGCGAGCAGTTCTTC
CASSDVSEQFF
>TRBJ2-3|17|NA|TRBD2|TRBV27
TGTGCCAGCAGTTTCAAAAGACTAGCGGGGCGTACAGATACGCAGTATTTT
CASSFKRLAGRTDTQYF
>TRBJ1-2|18|NA|TRBD1|TRBV4-1
TGCGCCAGCAGCCCCCTACCGGGACAGGGGAGAATTAGCTATGGCTACACCTTC
CASSPLPGQGRISYGYTF
>TRBJ2-5|15|many|NA|TRBV4-3
TGCGCCAGCAGCCAAGAGGAGGGAGGCCAAGAGACCCAGTACTTC
CASSQEEGGQETQYF
>TRBJ2-1|15|few|NA|TRBV20-1
TGCAGTGCTGCCATCCGGGTTAGGGTCCACAATGAGCAGTTCTTC
CSAAIRVRVHNEQFF
>TRBJ2-3|14|many|TRBD1|TRBV27
TGTGCCAGCAGGAGCGGGACAGGGGCTCTCACGCAGTATTTT
CASRSGTGALTQYF
>TRBJ2-3|17|few|TRBD2|TRBV5-6
TGTGCCAGCAGCTTCTGGGGTGGGACTAGCGGCACAGATACGCAGTATTTT
CASSFWGGTSGTDTQYF
>TRBJ2-1|14|few|TRBD1|TRBV24-1
TGTGCCACCAGTGATACTCGACAGGGCGGTGAGCAGTTCTTC
CATSDTRQGGEQFF